This T cell receptor beta chain was recorded in a study of cytomegalovirus exposure and HLA in healthy donors. The CDR3 has 15 residues. In germline, CDR1 is MNHEY, CDR2 SMNVEV (reference sequence). Between the trimmed V and J ends, which lost 3 bases and 1 base, there was a span of 12 bases. Assay used: immunoSEQ multiplex PCR; TCRdb lists only in-frame clones, some missing. The data show 120,000 or so clones, with over 65% seen just once and about 2% held by the top ten. This clonotype originated in a woman aged 25 to 39 in good health and CMV-seronegative. This chain uses TRBV27 with TRBJ2-5; the D gene is possibly TRBD1 (5 bases). Sample: PBMCs. The CDR3 bases are TGTGCCAGCAGTTTTAAGGGCAGGGTCCAAGAGACCCAGTACTTC. It yields the protein CASSFKGRVQETQYF.